This TCR beta chain was identified in a study of technical replicates of blood from a few donors. The length of the CDR3 is 13 residues. Unmatched junction bases numbered 4, after V lost 5 bases and J lost 2 bases. CDR1 and CDR2 from the germline V gene are SGHNT and YYREEE (reference sequence). Here immunoSEQ multiplex PCR was the method, and the copy in TCRdb shows in-frame clones only, minus some. The sample lists 98,000 or so clones; approximately 95% were seen once. The clonotype was recovered from a human donor in good health. Material: T cells isolated from PBMCs. The chain couples TRBV5-4 to TRBJ2-7; 7 nucleotides line up with TRBD1. The CDR3 DNA is TGTGCCAGCAGTACGACAGGGACCTACGAGCAGTACTTC. Translating gives CASSTTGTYEQYF.